One sample yielded the 30 T cell receptor beta chains listed below, sequenced in a study of T-cell memory formation after mild COVID-19. TCRdb re-called the 5' RACE reads through MiXCR, storing one row per CDR3 protein. The sample carries approximately 150,000 distinct CDR3 sequences, about 14% recorded once. The specimen was PBMCs or a T cell subset sorted from them (not recorded which). The source of these receptors is an adult woman who had mild COVID-19 (a few samples of this study predate the infection). Cell type and time point are not known.

This clonotype was counted a few times. The chain employs TRBV15 and TRBJ2-5, with D possibly being TRBD2 (7 bases). The CDR3 runs 15 residues. Trimming pared 5 bases from V and 5 bases from J, leaving 18 bases between. Germline values: CDR1 LNHNV, CDR2 YYDKDF (reference sequence). CDR3 nucleotide sequence: TGTGCCACCAGCCTACGACAGGTGGGAGGGGAGACCCAGTACTTC. Residues: CATSLRQVGGETQYF.

This clonotype came up a few times. The chain joins TRBV27 to TRBJ1-2; no reliable D call. Germline CDR1 MNHEY, CDR2 SMNVEV (reference sequence). V was cut by 0 bases and J by 8 bases, with 16 bases left in between. CDR3 length equals 15 residues. CDR3 nucleotide sequence: TGTGCCAGCAGTTTATCGAATAGTATGTCCCGAGGCTACACCTTC. Protein product: CASSLSNSMSRGYTF.

This clonotype occurred a few times. This sequence joins TRBV6-2 or TRBV6-3 and TRBJ2-2, with 8 bases aligning to TRBD1. The V gene's germline CDR1 is MNHEY and CDR2 SVGEGT. This CDR3 is 13 amino acids long. The trim removed 8 bases at V and 5 bases at J, leaving 4 bases unmatched. CDR3 loop: CASSRQGTGELFF. DNA of the CDR3: TGTGCCAGCTCGAGACAGGGGACCGGGGAGCTGTTTTTT.

This clonotype was counted between two and nine times. The chain couples TRBV19 to TRBJ2-1, with D possibly matching TRBD1 (5 bases). CDR1 LNHDA and CDR2 SQIVND come from the germline V gene (reference sequence). Trimming pared 5 bases from V and 0 bases from J, leaving 8 bases between. CDR3 size: 14 residues. The CDR3 sequence is CASSADNSYNEQFF. CDR3 sequence (DNA): TGTGCCAGTAGTGCGGACAACTCCTACAATGAGCAGTTCTTC.

This clonotype has only a few counts. J is TRBJ2-7 and V is TRBV7-9, with D perhaps matching TRBD1 (6 bases). This CDR3 has 16 residues. Looked up from germline, CDR1 is SEHNR and CDR2 is FQNEAQ (reference sequence). V gave up 0 bases and J gave up 4 bases, with 16 bases separating them. The CDR3 DNA sequence: TGTGCCAGCAGCTTAGCGCTTCGGACAGCCCCTTACGAGCAGTACTTC. Translation gives CASSLALRTAPYEQYF. Based on the CDR3 plus reference TRBV7-9 and TRBJ2-7, the full variable domain is DTGVSQNPRHKITKRGQNVTFRCDPISEHNRLYWYRQTLGQGPEFLTYFQNEAQLEKSRLLSDRFSAERPKGSFSTLEIQRTEQGDSAMYLCASSLALRTAPYEQYFGPGTRLTVT.

This clonotype was counted only a few times. This sequence joins TRBV29-1 and TRBJ2-7, with D perhaps TRBD2 (6 bases). In germline, CDR1 is SQVTM, CDR2 ANQGSEA. Between the trimmed V and J ends, which lost 4 bases and 2 bases, there was a span of 18 bases. The CDR3 is 15 residues long. CDR3 sequence (DNA): TGCAGCGTTGGGGGAGGACGAGGACTAACCTACGAGCAGTACTTC. It is translated as CSVGGGRGLTYEQYF.

This clonotype was counted only a few times. The chain uses TRBV4-1 and TRBJ2-5; D is uncertain. Trimming shortened V by 2 bases and J by 2 bases, and 9 bases separated the two germline ends. In germline, CDR1 is MGHRA, CDR2 YSYEKL. This CDR3 region has 14 residues. As DNA, the CDR3 is TGCGCCAGCAGCCAACCGACACAGCAAGAGACCCAGTACTTC. Its protein product is CASSQPTQQETQYF.

This clonotype showed up just a few times. V and J are TRBV5-1 and TRBJ1-1; TRBD1 is a possible D gene (5 bases). Trimming left V 3 bases short and J 4 bases short, with 16 bases between. The CDR3 length is 15 residues. CDR1 and CDR2 from the germline V gene are SGHRS and YFSETQ. The CDR3 nucleotides read TGCGCCAGCAGCTCTGGAGCGGGACTGAGCACTGAAGCTTTCTTT. Its protein is CASSSGAGLSTEAFF.

V usage is TRBV6-2 or TRBV6-3 and J usage is TRBJ1-5; TRBD1 agrees at 7 bases. CDR1 is MNHEY, CDR2 SVGEGT, per germline. The junction had 15 bases not matched to a gene; V was cut back by 6 bases and J by 7 bases. The CDR3 consists of 16 residues. CDR3 loop: CASSRRQGARGQPQHF. CDR3 nucleotides: TGTGCCAGCAGCCGAAGACAGGGAGCAAGGGGCCAGCCCCAGCATTTT.

The CDR3 nucleotides are TGTGCCAGCAGTTACTCCGGCAGGAACACCGGGGAGCTGTTTTTT. This sequence encodes CASSYSGRNTGELFF. This rearrangement joins TRBV6-5 to TRBJ2-2, with D unclear. Looked up from germline, CDR1 is MNHEY and CDR2 is SVGAGI. The CDR3 is made up of 15 amino acids. Trimming took off 0 bases at V and 1 base at J, with 6 bases between the two ends.

This clonotype showed up just a few times. V is TRBV7-9 and J is TRBJ1-1; 7 positions match TRBD1. Germline V CDR1 and CDR2: SEHNR, FQNEAQ (reference sequence). V gave up 5 bases and J gave up 0 bases; unmatched junction bases: 6. The CDR3 sequence is 15 residues long. As DNA, the CDR3 is TGTGCCAGCAGCCCCCGGACAGGCTTGAACACTGAAGCTTTCTTT. Its translation: CASSPRTGLNTEAFF.

This clonotype was picked up a small number of times. The chain uses TRBV5-1 and TRBJ2-1, with 9 nucleotides matching TRBD1. Germline V gene data show CDR1 as SGHRS and CDR2 as YFSETQ. V shed 3 bases, J shed 10 bases, and the junction held 8 bases outside the gene matches. The CDR3 consists of 14 residues. The chain's CDR3 is CASSSDRGRGEQFF. CDR3 bases: TGCGCCAGCAGCTCGGACAGGGGTCGGGGAGAGCAGTTCTTC.

The chain combines TRBV6-5 with TRBJ2-7; TRBD2 aligns across 11 bases. The CDR3 spans 15 residues. Trimming took 4 bases from V and 2 from J; bases not matched to a gene: 4. Germline V gene lookup returns CDR1 MNHEY and CDR2 SVGAGI. CDR3: CASSSPTSGAYEQYF. CDR3 DNA: TGTGCCAGCAGTTCTCCGACTAGCGGGGCCTACGAGCAGTACTTC.

Only a few counts were recorded for this clonotype. The CDR3 spells CASSLFYSTDTEAFF. The CDR3 DNA reads TGCGCCAGCAGCTTGTTTTATTCGACGGACACTGAAGCTTTCTTT. This chain uses TRBV5-1 with TRBJ1-1; D gene unclear. The germline V gene has CDR1 SGHRS and CDR2 YFSETQ. This CDR3 is 15 amino acids long. V dropped 1 base and J dropped 3 bases, with 13 bases sitting between them.

This clonotype showed up just a few times. The chain is built from TRBV7-2 and TRBJ2-5, with 7 bases lining up with TRBD2. Looked up from germline, CDR1 is SGHTA and CDR2 is FQGNSA. Germline trimming cut 0 bases from V and 9 bases from J; bases unmatched to any gene: 10. The CDR3 is 15 residues long. CDR3 region: CASSLAAGEATSQYF. The CDR3 DNA sequence: TGTGCCAGCAGCTTAGCGGCGGGGGAGGCGACCTCCCAGTACTTC.

This chain links TRBV7-9 with TRBJ1-2; D not certain. The CDR3 covers 14 residues. The V end was cut by 3 bases, the J end by 2 bases, with 10 bases between. CDR1 and CDR2 from the germline V gene are SEHNR and FQNEAQ (reference sequence). In DNA, the CDR3 is TGTGCCAGCAGCTTGATCGGGAGGAACTATGGCTACACCTTC. This codes for CASSLIGRNYGYTF.

The table lists this clonotype with a few counts. This chain connects TRBV7-2 to TRBJ2-3, with 10 bases matching TRBD2. The trim removed 3 bases at V and 0 bases at J, leaving 9 bases unmatched. In germline, CDR1 is SGHTA, CDR2 FQGNSA. This CDR3 contains 18 residues. CDR3 coding DNA: TGTGCCAGCAGCTTCACTAGACTAGCGGGTGCTAGCACAGATACGCAGTATTTT. This sequence encodes CASSFTRLAGASTDTQYF. Variable domain in full (rest from reference TRBV7-2 and TRBJ2-3): GAGVSQSPSNKVTEKGKDVELRCDPISGHTALYWYRQSLGQGLEFLIYFQGNSAPDKSGLPSDRFSAERTGGSVSTLTIQRTQQEDSAVYLCASSFTRLAGASTDTQYFGPGTRLTVL.

The CDR3 here is CASSLRGDGRSPLHF. The CDR3, as DNA: TGTGCCAGCAGCTTACGAGGGGACGGCAGGTCACCCCTCCACTTT. J is TRBJ1-6 and V is TRBV7-8, with D possibly TRBD1 on 5 matching bases. CDR1 and CDR2 (germline): SGHVS, FQNEAQ. Trimming left V 2 bases short and J 10 bases short, with 15 bases between. The CDR3 loop spans 15 amino acids.

This clonotype was counted only a few times. The junction shows a germline mismatch at one end, possibly a read error. The chain carries TRBV6-1 and TRBJ1-1, with unresolved D. The CDR3 consists of 12 residues. Germline V CDR1 and CDR2: MNHNS, SASEGT. The CDR3 bases are TGTGCCAGCAGGGAAGGACGTCTGAGAGCTTTCTTT. Its protein product is CASREGRLRAFF.

This clonotype appeared a few times. V usage is TRBV7-9 and J usage is TRBJ2-7, with TRBD1 identical over 7 bases. Germline assignment: CDR1 SEHNR and CDR2 FQNEAQ (reference sequence). CDR3 size: 12 residues. Unmatched junction bases numbered 2, after V lost 5 bases and J lost 4 bases. CDR3 coding DNA: TGTGCCAGCAGCCGGGACAGATACGAGCAGTACTTC. Amino acids: CASSRDRYEQYF.

The CDR3: CASSPLGAGTDTQYF. CDR3 sequence (DNA): TGTGCCAGCTCACCGTTGGGGGCTGGCACAGATACGCAGTATTTT. The chain carries TRBV18 and TRBJ2-3, with a tentative D call TRBD1 (6 bases). This CDR3 spans 15 amino acids. Deletions cut 3 bases from V and 1 base from J, with 11 bases between. Germline V lookup: CDR1 KGHSH, CDR2 LQKENI.

The chain joins TRBV19 to TRBJ2-4; 13 nucleotides match TRBD2. The CDR3 length is 15 residues. Germline assignment: CDR1 LNHDA and CDR2 SQIVND (reference sequence). The junction had 3 bases not matched to a gene; V was cut back by 1 base and J by 9 bases. The CDR3 spells CASSIVGLAGSIQYF. CDR3 coding DNA: TGTGCCAGTAGTATAGTGGGACTAGCGGGGAGCATTCAGTACTTC.

The chain carries TRBV7-8 and TRBJ2-3, with TRBD2 identical over 9 bases. Germline values: CDR1 SGHVS, CDR2 FQNEAQ. The J segment lost 7 bases and the V segment lost 3 bases, leaving 11 bases of the junction unmatched. The CDR3 has 16 amino acids. CDR3 region: CASSFAGGPVGYTQYF. The CDR3 DNA follows: TGTGCCAGCAGCTTTGCGGGGGGGCCGGTCGGGTATACGCAGTATTTT.

The chain combines TRBV6-5 with TRBJ1-5; 7 nucleotides agree with TRBD1. The CDR3 runs to 14 residues. Unmatched junction bases numbered 3, after V lost 5 bases and J lost 2 bases. Germline-derived CDR1 and CDR2 are MNHEY and SVGAGI. CDR3 in DNA: TGTGCCAGCAGTAGCGACAGGGGCAATCAGCCCCAGCATTTT. This sequence encodes CASSSDRGNQPQHF.

The chain joins TRBV5-1 to TRBJ2-5, with TRBD2 matching over 10 bases. This CDR3 region has 14 residues. Unmatched junction bases numbered 2, after V lost 0 bases and J lost 6 bases. Germline loops: CDR1 SGHRS, CDR2 YFSETQ. The CDR3: CASSLASGRQTQYF. In nucleotides, the CDR3 is TGCGCCAGCAGCTTGGCTAGCGGGAGACAGACCCAGTACTTC.

This clonotype was observed a few times. V and J are TRBV4-2 and TRBJ2-2; no clear D gene. This CDR3 contains 15 residues. Germline V gene lookup returns CDR1 LGHNA and CDR2 YNFKEQ. The ends were cut back, 3 bases at V and 5 bases at J, with 13 bases in the middle. For the CDR3, the DNA is TGTGCCAGCAGCCACCAGGAACGACAAACCGGGGAGCTGTTTTTT. Amino acid sequence: CASSHQERQTGELFF.

The chain has TRBV7-9 and TRBJ1-4; D is undetermined. With 5 bases removed from V and 0 bases from J, the gap between germline ends came to 10 bases. CDR1 is SEHNR and CDR2 is FQNEAQ in the germline V gene (reference sequence). The CDR3 extends over 15 amino acids. The CDR3 spells CASSPGIATNEKLFF. The DNA of the CDR3 is TGTGCCAGCAGCCCCGGGATTGCAACTAATGAAAAACTGTTTTTT.

The chain is built from TRBV7-9 and TRBJ1-6; 7 bases align to TRBD1. CDR1 and CDR2 from the germline V gene are SEHNR and FQNEAQ (reference sequence). The CDR3 covers 14 residues. The V segment lost 5 bases and the J segment 7 bases; nucleotides outside the gene matches: 5. The CDR3 reads CASSRQGGNSPLHF. The CDR3 coding sequence is TGTGCCAGCAGCCGACAGGGTGGCAATTCACCCCTCCACTTT.

J is TRBJ2-5 and V is TRBV12-3 or TRBV12-4, with 7 bases that match TRBD1. The CDR3 extends over 16 amino acids. The V and J ends lost 1 base and 7 bases, in that order; junction bases with no gene match: 12. CDR3 protein: CASSLEAAASGGTQYF. CDR3 DNA sequence: TGTGCCAGCAGTTTAGAGGCAGCGGCCTCAGGGGGGACCCAGTACTTC.

The chain links TRBV5-1 to TRBJ2-1; 11 bases match TRBD2. The CDR3 loop spans 16 amino acids. J lost 2 bases, V lost 0 bases, and 1 base had no gene match. CDR1 is SGHRS and CDR2 is YFSETQ in the germline V gene. Here the CDR3 reads CASSLGGLAAYNEQFF. CDR3 in DNA: TGCGCCAGCAGCTTGGGGGGACTAGCGGCCTACAATGAGCAGTTCTTC. Variable domain in full (rest from reference TRBV5-1 and TRBJ2-1): KAGVTQTPRYLIKTRGQQVTLSCSPISGHRSVSWYQQTPGQGLQFLFEYFSETQRNKGNFPGRFSGRQFSNSRSEMNVSTLELGDSALYLCASSLGGLAAYNEQFFGPGTRLTVL.